The 2 T cell receptor beta chains reported below all come from one sample, sequenced in a study of identical twins. TCRdb passed the 5' RACE reads through MiXCR, listing each CDR3 protein once. Found here are under 300,000 distinct CDR3 sequences, about an eighth of them singletons; the top ten hold approximately 9.3%. Material for sequencing was memory (CD45RO+) T cells sorted from blood. The receptors were sampled from a woman aged 18-29 years in good health.

The gene calls are TRBV2 and TRBJ2-5; 9 bases line up with TRBD2. Germline V CDR1 and CDR2: SNHLY, FYNNEI. After removal of 8 bases from V and 1 base from J, the junction contained 5 bases not matched to a gene. The CDR3 is 14 amino acids. CDR3: CASGSGGIQETQYF. The DNA of the CDR3 is TGTGCCAGCGGAAGCGGGGGGATCCAAGAGACCCAGTACTTC.

The V call is TRBV5-1, the J call TRBJ2-7; 9 bases agree with TRBD1. The V segment lost 4 bases and the J segment 3 bases; nucleotides outside the gene matches: 5. This CDR3 has 14 amino acids. In germline, CDR1 is SGHRS, CDR2 YFSETQ. The CDR3 here is CASSTQGQGYEQYF. CDR3 bases: TGCGCCAGCAGCACCCAGGGACAGGGCTACGAGCAGTACTTC.